This T cell receptor (beta chain) was obtained from a study of shared T cell receptors in the human thymus. The table came from immunoSEQ multiplex PCR; TCRdb's copy has only in-frame clones and leaves some out. In the table there are 720,000 or so clones, roughly 85% of which are singletons. The V and J ends lost 2 bases and 6 bases, in that order; junction bases with no gene match: 6. The CDR3 runs 15 residues. Per the germline V gene, CDR1 is ENHRY and CDR2 is SYGVKD. These data were likewise used in another study, on human thymus T cells. That publication notes: Corrective heart surgery yielded the resections from which the thymus tissue came.

The chain recombines TRBV10-3 with TRBJ1-4, with 7 nucleotides matching TRBD1. Sequencing was carried out using thymocytes. This clonotype originated in a girl less than two years old with a congenital heart defect. CDR3 DNA: TGTGCCATCAGTGAGAATCGACAGGGTGATGAAAAACTGTTTTTT. Translated: CAISENRQGDEKLFF.